Below, one TCR beta chain is given with its context. Assay: immunoSEQ multiplex PCR; the TCRdb copy retains only in-frame clones and omits some. The sample holds 90,000 or so clones, less than 80% seen once. The data stem from a study of blood T cell repertoires in COVID-19. Sequencing input: peripheral blood. The origin of this receptor is an elderly woman with acute or convalescent COVID-19.

The CDR3: CASSSGLLGQESEAFF. The CDR3, as DNA: TGCGCCAGCAGCTCAGGACTACTCGGACAGGAGTCTGAAGCTTTCTTT. This sequence joins TRBV5-1 and TRBJ1-1; 7 bases map to TRBD1. Germline lookup yields CDR1 SGHRS and CDR2 YFSETQ. V lost 3 bases, J lost 6 bases, and 14 bases stayed unmatched. CDR3 size: 16 residues.